The T cell receptor (beta chain) under discussion was sequenced for a study of blood T cell repertoires in COVID-19. Study-level information: From T cells, B-cell-depleted T cells, or PBMCs came the material, which was cDNA or gDNA.

CDR1 and CDR2 (germline): LNHDA, SQIVND (reference sequence). The V end was cut by 6 bases, the J end by 3 bases, with 18 bases between. This CDR3 has 16 amino acids. Method: immunoSEQ multiplex PCR; TCRdb's copy keeps in-frame clones and lacks some. The data hold over 70,000 clones, with 86% observed a single time. The sequencing input was peripheral blood. This TCR came from a human donor in a cohort sampled during active COVID-19. This chain uses TRBV19 with TRBJ1-5; D is unresolved. CDR3 in amino acids: CASREVGRFFNQPQHF. The CDR3 DNA sequence: TGTGCCAGTAGGGAGGTAGGCAGGTTTTTCAATCAGCCCCAGCATTTT. The variable domain in full, completed from reference TRBV19 and TRBJ1-5, reads DGGITQSPKYLFRKEGQNVTLSCEQNLNHDAMYWYRQDPGQGLRLIYYSQIVNDFQKGDIAEGYSVSREKKESFPLTVTSAQKNPTAFYLCASREVGRFFNQPQHFGDGTRLSIL.